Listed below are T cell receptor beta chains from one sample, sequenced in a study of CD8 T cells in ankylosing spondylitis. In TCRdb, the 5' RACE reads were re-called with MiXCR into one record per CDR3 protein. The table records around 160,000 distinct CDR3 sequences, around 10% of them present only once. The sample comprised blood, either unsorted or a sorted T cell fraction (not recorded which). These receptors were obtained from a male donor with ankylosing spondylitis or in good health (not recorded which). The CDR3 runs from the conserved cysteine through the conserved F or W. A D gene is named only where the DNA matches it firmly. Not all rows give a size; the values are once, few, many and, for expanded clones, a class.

cdr3_aa: CASSPPRAGDNTEAFF
cdr3_nt: TGTGCCAGCAGCCCCCCGAGGGCAGGCGATAACACTGAAGCTTTCTTT
d_call: NA
v_call: TRBV2
clone_size: many
j_call: TRBJ1-1

cdr3_aa: CASSSNRGDEQFF
cdr3_nt: TGTGCCAGCAGCTCGAACAGGGGCGATGAGCAGTTCTTC
d_call: TRBD1
v_call: TRBV7-8
clone_size: NA
j_call: TRBJ2-1

cdr3_aa: CSAISTLAGGFSTDTQYF
cdr3_nt: TGCAGTGCTATCTCCACGCTAGCGGGAGGGTTCAGCACAGATACGCAGTATTTT
d_call: TRBD2
v_call: TRBV20-1
clone_size: many
j_call: TRBJ2-3

cdr3_aa: CASSQDSPGEGYF
cdr3_nt: TGTGCCAGCAGCCAAGATAGTCCCGGAGAGGGGTACTTC
d_call: NA
v_call: TRBV14
clone_size: NA
j_call: TRBJ2-7

cdr3_aa: CSAPGDTPESTEAFF
cdr3_nt: TGCAGTGCCCCCGGAGACACACCTGAGAGTACTGAAGCTTTCTTT
d_call: NA
v_call: TRBV20-1
clone_size: few
j_call: TRBJ1-1

cdr3_aa: CASSFEGESYNEQFF
cdr3_nt: TGTGCCAGCAGTTTCGAGGGGGAGTCCTACAATGAGCAGTTCTTC
d_call: NA
v_call: TRBV27
clone_size: few
j_call: TRBJ2-1

cdr3_aa: CASSYSIGGETQYF
cdr3_nt: TGTGCCAGCAGTTACTCGATAGGGGGAGAGACCCAGTACTTC
d_call: NA
v_call: TRBV6-5
clone_size: NA
j_call: TRBJ2-5

cdr3_aa: CASSFTSRQGVRPYEQYF
cdr3_nt: TGTGCCAGCAGTTTCACAAGCCGACAGGGGGTTAGGCCCTACGAGCAGTACTTC
d_call: TRBD1
v_call: TRBV27
clone_size: few
j_call: TRBJ2-7

cdr3_aa: CSALDRGPYEQYF
cdr3_nt: TGCAGTGCTTTGGACAGGGGGCCTTACGAGCAGTACTTC
d_call: TRBD1
v_call: TRBV20-1
clone_size: few
j_call: TRBJ2-7

cdr3_aa: CASSLTGTGETIGGEQYF
cdr3_nt: TGCGCCAGCAGCTTAACCGGGACAGGGGAAACTATCGGTGGCGAGCAGTACTTC
d_call: TRBD1
v_call: TRBV5-1
clone_size: few
j_call: TRBJ2-7

cdr3_aa: CSVDRDVSYNEQFF
cdr3_nt: TGCAGCGTTGACAGGGATGTGTCCTACAATGAGCAGTTCTTC
d_call: NA
v_call: TRBV29-1
clone_size: many
j_call: TRBJ2-1

cdr3_aa: CSASSLAGDEQYF
cdr3_nt: TGCAGTGCTTCTTCACTAGCGGGAGACGAGCAGTACTTC
d_call: TRBD2
v_call: TRBV20-1
clone_size: NA
j_call: TRBJ2-7

cdr3_aa: CASSLGPHHTDTQYF
cdr3_nt: TGTGCCAGCAGCTTGGGACCCCACCACACAGATACGCAGTATTTT
d_call: NA
v_call: TRBV5-6
clone_size: many
j_call: TRBJ2-3

cdr3_aa: CASSYGQGDSETQYF
cdr3_nt: TGTGCCAGCAGTTACGGGCAGGGGGATTCGGAGACCCAGTACTTC
d_call: TRBD1
v_call: TRBV6-5
clone_size: many
j_call: TRBJ2-5

cdr3_aa: CASSQVYSMDTEAFF
cdr3_nt: TGTGCCAGCAGCCAAGTTTACAGTATGGACACTGAAGCTTTCTTT
d_call: NA
v_call: TRBV3-1
clone_size: NA
j_call: TRBJ1-1

cdr3_aa: CASTHRWRGDTGELFF
cdr3_nt: TGTGCCAGCACCCATAGGTGGAGGGGAGACACCGGGGAGCTGTTTTTT
d_call: NA
v_call: TRBV7-8
clone_size: many
j_call: TRBJ2-2

cdr3_aa: CATSRAGGTATQYF
cdr3_nt: TGTGCCACCAGTAGAGCTGGGGGAACAGCTACGCAGTATTTT
d_call: NA
v_call: TRBV15
clone_size: many
j_call: TRBJ2-3

cdr3_aa: CASSYQGGGIYEQYF
cdr3_nt: TGTGCCAGCAGTTACCAGGGGGGCGGAATCTACGAGCAGTACTTC
d_call: NA
v_call: TRBV27
clone_size: many
j_call: TRBJ2-7

cdr3_aa: CARSLGLLYEQYF
cdr3_nt: TGTGCCAGGAGCTTGGGACTCCTCTACGAGCAGTACTTC
d_call: NA
v_call: TRBV5-3
clone_size: NA
j_call: TRBJ2-7

cdr3_aa: CASSPIRDRDYEQYF
cdr3_nt: TGTGCCAGCAGCCCCATCCGGGACAGAGACTACGAGCAGTACTTC
d_call: TRBD1
v_call: TRBV5-5
clone_size: many
j_call: TRBJ2-7

cdr3_aa: CASSSTRGGGNYGYTF
cdr3_nt: TGCGCCAGCAGCTCTACCCGGGGTGGAGGCAACTATGGCTACACCTTC
d_call: NA
v_call: TRBV4-3
clone_size: many
j_call: TRBJ1-2

cdr3_aa: CASSKGGGRPDTQYF
cdr3_nt: TGTGCCAGCAGCAAGGGGGGAGGCCGCCCGGATACGCAGTATTTT
d_call: NA
v_call: TRBV6-1
clone_size: few
j_call: TRBJ2-3

cdr3_aa: CASSLAEGIVTGELFF
cdr3_nt: TGCGCCAGCAGCTTGGCCGAGGGCATCGTCACCGGGGAGCTGTTTTTT
d_call: NA
v_call: TRBV5-1
clone_size: many
j_call: TRBJ2-2

cdr3_aa: CASSYPGLDTQYF
cdr3_nt: TGTGCCAGCAGTTACCCGGGACTAGATACGCAGTATTTT
d_call: NA
v_call: TRBV6-5
clone_size: many
j_call: TRBJ2-3

cdr3_aa: CSARHGTYEQYF
cdr3_nt: TGCAGCGCGCGGCACGGAACCTACGAGCAGTACTTC
d_call: NA
v_call: TRBV29-1
clone_size: many
j_call: TRBJ2-7

cdr3_aa: CSGDLSGETQYF
cdr3_nt: TGCAGCGGGGATCTCTCGGGGGAGACCCAGTACTTC
d_call: NA
v_call: TRBV29-1
clone_size: many
j_call: TRBJ2-5

cdr3_aa: CASRTGYQETQYF
cdr3_nt: TGTGCCAGCAGAACAGGGTACCAAGAGACCCAGTACTTC
d_call: NA
v_call: TRBV4-2
clone_size: NA
j_call: TRBJ2-5

cdr3_aa: CASSTASGGTDTQYF
cdr3_nt: TGTGCCAGCAGTACGGCTAGCGGGGGTACAGATACGCAGTATTTT
d_call: TRBD2
v_call: TRBV7-2
clone_size: NA
j_call: TRBJ2-3

cdr3_aa: CTSSLGLAGSETQYF
cdr3_nt: TGCACCAGCAGCTTAGGACTAGCGGGATCTGAGACCCAGTACTTC
d_call: TRBD2
v_call: TRBV5-1
clone_size: once
j_call: TRBJ2-5

cdr3_aa: CASSLGAGSSTDTQYF
cdr3_nt: TGCGCCAGCAGCTTGGGAGCTGGGTCGAGCACAGATACGCAGTATTTT
d_call: NA
v_call: TRBV5-1
clone_size: many
j_call: TRBJ2-3

cdr3_aa: CSISGVTVMNTEAFF
cdr3_nt: TGCAGCATTTCAGGGGTGACAGTCATGAACACTGAAGCTTTCTTT
d_call: NA
v_call: TRBV29-1
clone_size: medium-sized
j_call: TRBJ1-1

cdr3_aa: CSARDTGALIEQYF
cdr3_nt: TGCAGTGCTAGGGATACAGGGGCCCTAATCGAGCAGTACTTC
d_call: TRBD1
v_call: TRBV20-1
clone_size: many
j_call: TRBJ2-7

cdr3_aa: CASSLQGAHGYTF
cdr3_nt: TGTGCCAGCAGCTTACAGGGGGCTCATGGCTACACCTTC
d_call: TRBD1
v_call: TRBV5-5
clone_size: many
j_call: TRBJ1-2

cdr3_aa: CAIRRTSGGHTYEQYF
cdr3_nt: TGTGCCATCAGGAGAACTAGCGGGGGCCATACCTACGAGCAGTACTTC
d_call: TRBD2
v_call: TRBV10-3
clone_size: many
j_call: TRBJ2-7

cdr3_aa: CASSVLPSSYNEQFF
cdr3_nt: TGTGCCAGCAGTGTTTTACCGAGCTCCTACAATGAGCAGTTCTTC
d_call: NA
v_call: TRBV6-1
clone_size: NA
j_call: TRBJ2-1

cdr3_aa: CASSVGTEGSAKNIQYF
cdr3_nt: TGTGCCAGCAGCGTAGGAACCGAGGGATCAGCCAAAAACATTCAGTACTTC
d_call: NA
v_call: TRBV9
clone_size: many
j_call: TRBJ2-4

cdr3_aa: CASSRGDYRGELFF
cdr3_nt: TGTGCCAGTAGTAGGGGGGATTATCGCGGGGAGCTGTTTTTT
d_call: NA
v_call: TRBV19
clone_size: NA
j_call: TRBJ2-2

cdr3_aa: CASSLDAQTEAFF
cdr3_nt: TGTGCCAGCAGCTTAGACGCACAAACTGAAGCTTTCTTT
d_call: NA
v_call: TRBV12-3/TRBV12-4
clone_size: many
j_call: TRBJ1-1

cdr3_aa: CASSAGTSGEQFF
cdr3_nt: TGTGCCAGCAGTGCCGGGACTAGCGGGGAGCAGTTCTTC
d_call: TRBD2
v_call: TRBV6-6
clone_size: many
j_call: TRBJ2-1

cdr3_aa: CASSPQGGRGASNQPQHF
cdr3_nt: TGTGCCAGCAGTCCTCAAGGGGGACGCGGAGCTAGCAATCAGCCCCAGCATTTT
d_call: NA
v_call: TRBV2
clone_size: many
j_call: TRBJ1-5

cdr3_aa: CASSRDYGDTQYF
cdr3_nt: TGTGCCAGCAGTCGGGACTATGGAGATACGCAGTATTTT
d_call: TRBD2
v_call: TRBV6-2/TRBV6-3
clone_size: many
j_call: TRBJ2-3

cdr3_aa: CASTENEKLFF
cdr3_nt: TGTGCCAGTACTGAGAATGAAAAACTGTTTTTT
d_call: NA
v_call: TRBV19
clone_size: NA
j_call: TRBJ1-4

cdr3_aa: CASPNAGEDTGELFF
cdr3_nt: TGTGCCAGCCCCAACGCGGGCGAGGACACCGGGGAGCTGTTTTTT
d_call: NA
v_call: TRBV7-9
clone_size: NA
j_call: TRBJ2-2

cdr3_aa: CATSGPDLNQFF
cdr3_nt: TGTGCCACCAGCGGACCTGACTTGAATCAGTTCTTC
d_call: NA
v_call: TRBV15
clone_size: many
j_call: TRBJ2-1

cdr3_aa: CASSRSGNSYNEQFF
cdr3_nt: TGTGCCAGCAGTCGAAGCGGGAACTCCTACAATGAGCAGTTCTTC
d_call: TRBD2
v_call: TRBV12-3/TRBV12-4
clone_size: NA
j_call: TRBJ2-1

cdr3_aa: CASSARGRESNEQFF
cdr3_nt: TGTGCCAGCAGTGCTCGCGGGAGGGAAAGCAATGAGCAGTTCTTC
d_call: TRBD2
v_call: TRBV2
clone_size: once
j_call: TRBJ2-1

cdr3_aa: CASSLIGENTEAFF
cdr3_nt: TGTGCCAGCAGCTTAATCGGGGAGAACACTGAAGCTTTCTTT
d_call: NA
v_call: TRBV7-9
clone_size: few
j_call: TRBJ1-1

cdr3_aa: CASSLGPEQFF
cdr3_nt: TGTGCCAGCAGCTTAGGGCCAGAGCAGTTCTTC
d_call: NA
v_call: TRBV7-8
clone_size: many
j_call: TRBJ2-1

cdr3_aa: CASSLTGETTDTQYF
cdr3_nt: TGTGCCAGCAGCTTAACCGGGGAAACCACAGATACGCAGTATTTT
d_call: NA
v_call: TRBV7-2
clone_size: few
j_call: TRBJ2-3

cdr3_aa: CASSFSGAYEQYF
cdr3_nt: TGCGCCAGCAGCTTTTCAGGGGCCTACGAGCAGTACTTC
d_call: NA
v_call: TRBV5-1
clone_size: many
j_call: TRBJ2-7

cdr3_aa: CAISRRDRRSSEDTQYF
cdr3_nt: TGTGCCATCAGTCGCCGGGACAGGCGATCCTCGGAAGATACGCAGTATTTT
d_call: TRBD1
v_call: TRBV10-3
clone_size: many
j_call: TRBJ2-3

cdr3_aa: CASSLLAGSGTDTQYF
cdr3_nt: TGTGCCAGCAGCCTACTAGCGGGGTCGGGCACAGATACGCAGTATTTT
d_call: TRBD2
v_call: TRBV7-9
clone_size: many
j_call: TRBJ2-3

cdr3_aa: CASGFAGSYNEQFF
cdr3_nt: TGTGCTAGTGGTTTCGCAGGCTCCTACAATGAGCAGTTCTTC
d_call: NA
v_call: TRBV12-5
clone_size: many
j_call: TRBJ2-1